Listed here are 19 T cell receptor beta chains from one sample, sequenced in a study of T cells expressing NK-cell markers. With the 5' RACE reads reprocessed, TCRdb shows one record per CDR3 protein and no DNA. This table lists about 260,000 distinct CDR3 sequences. Sequenced: blood T cells: a sorted CD56 or NKG2C T cell subset, CD4+ or CD8+ T cells, or bulk PBMC T cells (not recorded which). All receptors derive from a man aged 18 to 29 in good health.

V gene TRBV7-8 combines with J gene TRBJ2-3; TCRdb proposes TRBD2, but this gene call is untestable without DNA. From germline, CDR1 is SGHVS and CDR2 FQNEAQ. The CDR3 covers 16 residues. The CDR3: CASSSRDSHSTDTQYF.

The CDR3 sequence: CASSRNGRETDTQYF. The rearrangement joins TRBV19 to TRBJ2-3; TCRdb gives TRBD2 as the D gene, but with no DNA this cannot be confirmed. The CDR3 length is 15 residues. CDR1 is LNHDA, CDR2 SQIVND, per germline (reference sequence). Full variable domain (remainder filled in from reference TRBV19 and TRBJ2-3): DGGITQSPKYLFRKEGQNVTLSCEQNLNHDAMYWYRQDPGQGLRLIYYSQIVNDFQKGDIAEGYSVSREKKESFPLTVTSAQKNPTAFYLCASSRNGRETDTQYFGPGTRLTVL.

The CDR3 region is CSVERNLGTEAFF. J is TRBJ1-1 and V is TRBV29-1. The CDR3 has 13 amino acids. The germline CDR1 and CDR2 sequences are SQVTM and ANQGSEA.

The V and J genes are TRBV29-1 and TRBJ1-5; TCRdb indicates TRBD1, and absent DNA this call remains unverified. From germline, CDR1 is SQVTM and CDR2 ANQGSEA. CDR3 length: 13 amino acids. Here the CDR3 reads CSVGGQGNQPQHF.

The V gene is TRBV20-1, the J gene TRBJ1-3; TCRdb lists TRBD1, though no DNA is available to test this call. CDR1 and CDR2 from the germline V gene are DFQATT and SNEGSKA (reference sequence). The CDR3 consists of 14 residues. CDR3 region: CSAREYRGGNTIYF.

This chain links TRBV20-1 with TRBJ2-5. The CDR3 has 15 amino acids. Germline CDR1 DFQATT, CDR2 SNEGSKA (reference sequence). The CDR3 protein is CSALPLVRSQETQYF.

The CDR3 sequence is CASSLIAGGPCTDTQYF. This rearrangement joins TRBV7-6 to TRBJ2-3; TCRdb lists TRBD2, though no DNA is available to test this call. The CDR3 has 17 residues. Germline CDR1 reads SGHVS; CDR2 reads FNYEAQ.

The chain has TRBV2 and TRBJ2-3; TCRdb picks TRBD2, but there is no DNA to check that call. The CDR3 length is 16 residues. Germline V gene sequence: CDR1 SNHLY, CDR2 FYNNEI. This CDR3 is CASKGLLALSTDTQYF.

The chain carries TRBV4-3 and TRBJ2-1; the D gene TCRdb calls, TRBD1, cannot be checked with no DNA. The CDR3 loop spans 15 amino acids. From germline, CDR1 is LGHNA and CDR2 YSLEER. This CDR3 is CASSHNRDSYNEQFF.

The J gene is TRBJ2-1, the V gene TRBV28; TCRdb reports TRBD2, a call that lacks DNA to check it against. This CDR3 comprises 15 residues. CDR1 MDHEN and CDR2 SYDVKM come from the germline V gene. The CDR3 loop is CATHDFQRGANEQFF.

The CDR3 spells CAISGSGTSGGNEQFF. The J gene is TRBJ2-1, the V gene TRBV10-3; TCRdb designates TRBD2, a call that cannot be tested without DNA. Germline V CDR1 and CDR2: ENHRY, SYGVKD. The CDR3 is 16 residues long.

The rearrangement uses TRBV5-1 and TRBJ1-2. There are 15 residues in the CDR3. Germline CDR1 and CDR2: SGHRS and YFSETQ. This chain's CDR3 is CASSLDRETNYGYTF.

The CDR3 here is CASHGGAGTEAFF. The chain carries TRBV19 and TRBJ1-1; TCRdb designates TRBD1, a call that cannot be tested without DNA. The germline gives CDR1 LNHDA, CDR2 SQIVND (reference sequence). The CDR3 extends over 13 amino acids.

The chain uses TRBV5-1 and TRBJ2-1. The germline V gene has CDR1 SGHRS and CDR2 YFSETQ. CDR3 length: 15 amino acids. The CDR3: CASGVDVSSYNEQFF.

The rearrangement links TRBV11-2 to TRBJ2-5. This CDR3 has 15 residues. Looked up from germline, CDR1 is SGHAT and CDR2 is FQNNGV. The CDR3 reads CASSRRVSPEETQYF.

The chain has TRBV18 and TRBJ2-1; checking the TCRdb D call of TRBD2 is not possible without DNA. Germline V gene data show CDR1 as KGHSH and CDR2 as LQKENI. This CDR3 contains 17 residues. The CDR3 sequence: CASSRTGTLGGYNEQFF.

The V call is TRBV25-1, the J call TRBJ2-1; TCRdb gives TRBD1 as the D gene, but with no DNA this cannot be confirmed. CDR1 MGHDK and CDR2 SYGVNS come from the germline V gene. The CDR3 loop spans 14 amino acids. The CDR3 here is CASSRQGTGNEQFF. The full variable domain, completed using reference TRBV25-1 and TRBJ2-1, is EADIYQTPRYLVIGTGKKITLECSQTMGHDKMYWYQQDPGMELHLIHYSYGVNSTEKGDLSSESTVSRIRTEHFPLTLESARPSHTSQYLCASSRQGTGNEQFFGPGTRLTVL.

The V gene is TRBV6-5, the J gene TRBJ1-2; TCRdb outputs TRBD1, but without DNA this stays unchecked. This CDR3 spans 17 amino acids. Germline CDR1 MNHEY, CDR2 SVGAGI. CDR3 in amino acids: CASSFITGQGTPYGYTF.

This chain links TRBV28 with TRBJ2-7; TCRdb indicates TRBD1, and absent DNA this call remains unverified. CDR1 is MDHEN, CDR2 SYDVKM, per germline. The CDR3 runs 15 residues. The CDR3 loop reads CASRNEGGRDYEQYF.